Below, 18 T cell receptor beta chains from the same sample are listed, as sequenced in a study of cytomegalovirus exposure and HLA in healthy donors. The PCR ran on 60 Vbeta and 13 Jbeta primers. Measured with immunoSEQ multiplex PCR; TCRdb has only the in-frame clones, and not every one. The sample comprises 200,000 to 250,000 clones, 70% to 85% of which are singletons, and 0.55% to 0.7% rests with the top ten. Sample: PBMCs. These receptors all stem from a woman between 35 and 50 years old in good health and CMV-seronegative.

The gene calls are TRBV7-6 and TRBJ1-5, with D tentatively TRBD1 (6 bases). V was trimmed by 1 base and J by 9 bases, leaving 10 bases between them. The CDR3 contains 13 residues. The germline CDR1 and CDR2 sequences are SGHVS and FNYEAQ. CDR3 loop: CASSLGGGGPQHF. In nucleotides, the CDR3 is TGTGCCAGCAGCTTAGGAGGGGGTGGGCCCCAGCATTTT.

The chain carries TRBV29-1 and TRBJ2-4, with a weak D call TRBD2 (5 bases). Germline V lookup: CDR1 SQVTM, CDR2 ANQGSEA. V lost 4 bases, J lost 1 base, and 17 bases lay in between. This CDR3 comprises 16 residues. The CDR3 DNA reads as TGCAGCGTTGGGTCGGGTACGGGGTTGGCCAAAAACATTCAGTACTTC. The encoded protein is CSVGSGTGLAKNIQYF.

The V gene is TRBV11-2, the J gene TRBJ2-5; D is undetermined. The J call may be faulty, since TRBJ2-7 better matches the DNA end. The length of the CDR3 is 14 residues. Germline values: CDR1 SGHAT, CDR2 FQNNGV. The CDR3 sequence: CASSLDGAAYEQYF. In nucleotides, the CDR3 is TGTGCCAGCAGCTTAGACGGAGCAGCGTACGAGCAGTACTTC.

This clone was seen a few times. The V and J genes are TRBV4-1 and TRBJ2-7; unclear D gene. V was shortened by 0 bases and J by 0 bases, with 12 bases between the two germline ends. The length of the CDR3 is 16 residues. In germline, CDR1 is MGHRA, CDR2 YSYEKL. For the CDR3, the DNA is TGCGCCAGCAGCCAAGATCTTGTCTCCCGCTCCTACGAGCAGTACTTC. It translates to CASSQDLVSRSYEQYF.

This sequence joins TRBV18 and TRBJ2-1; D may be TRBD1 (6 bases). V was trimmed by 2 bases and J by 5 bases, leaving 10 bases between them. The CDR3 has 14 residues. From germline, CDR1 is KGHSH and CDR2 LQKENI. The CDR3 loop reads CASSPTGYNNEQFF. CDR3 bases: TGTGCCAGCTCACCAACAGGGTATAACAATGAGCAGTTCTTC.

This chain joins TRBV19 and TRBJ1-5; possible D gene TRBD1, 6 bases. The V end was cut by 5 bases, the J end by 1 base, with 21 bases between. The length of the CDR3 is 18 residues. Germline V lookup: CDR1 LNHDA, CDR2 SQIVND (reference sequence). In DNA, the CDR3 is TGTGCCAGTAGTCCAAAAGGGGGGGGTCATTGGAGCAATCAGCCCCAGCATTTT. It is translated as CASSPKGGGHWSNQPQHF. The variable domain in full, with the rest retrieved from reference TRBV19 and TRBJ1-5, is DGGITQSPKYLFRKEGQNVTLSCEQNLNHDAMYWYRQDPGQGLRLIYYSQIVNDFQKGDIAEGYSVSREKKESFPLTVTSAQKNPTAFYLCASSPKGGGHWSNQPQHFGDGTRLSIL.

The chain couples TRBV2 to TRBJ2-7; 7 nucleotides align to TRBD2. This CDR3 contains 14 residues. Germline V lookup: CDR1 SNHLY, CDR2 FYNNEI. J gave up 2 bases and V 3 bases, and 4 bases lay outside the gene matches. CDR3 DNA: TGTGCCAGCAGTGAGATTAGCGGGCCCTACGAGCAGTACTTC. It translates to CASSEISGPYEQYF. Combining the CDR3 with reference TRBV2 and TRBJ2-7 gives the whole variable domain EPEVTQTPSHQVTQMGQEVILRCVPISNHLYFYWYRQILGQKVEFLVSFYNNEISEKSEIFDDQFSVERPDGSNFTLKIRSTKLEDSAMYFCASSEISGPYEQYFGPGTRLTVT.

This chain connects TRBV4-2 to TRBJ2-5; tentatively, D is TRBD1 (6 bases). The CDR3 runs to 14 residues. Germline CDR1 LGHNA, CDR2 YNFKEQ. Between the trimmed V and J ends, which lost 1 base and 5 bases, there was a span of 11 bases. The CDR3 sequence: CASSQATGLETQYF. The CDR3 DNA follows: TGTGCCAGCAGCCAAGCGACAGGTCTGGAGACCCAGTACTTC.

V is TRBV28 and J is TRBJ2-1; 7 bases line up with TRBD1. The ends lost 5 bases at V and 15 bases at J; junction bases unmatched: 10. The germline gives CDR1 MDHEN, CDR2 SYDVKM. The length of the CDR3 is 12 residues. The CDR3 DNA reads TGTGCCAGCAGTACCGGGACAGTCCCAATGTTCTTC. Translating it yields CASSTGTVPMFF.

The genes are TRBV19 and TRBJ1-1; D perhaps matches TRBD1 (5 bases). The CDR3 loop spans 14 amino acids. Looked up from germline, CDR1 is LNHDA and CDR2 is SQIVND (reference sequence). V lost 5 bases and J 3 bases, leaving 13 bases between the germline ends. CDR3: CASSPIGRDTEAFF. The DNA of the CDR3 is TGTGCCAGTAGTCCCATAGGCAGGGACACTGAAGCTTTCTTT.

This sequence joins TRBV15 and TRBJ2-5; no clear D. The CDR3 totals 12 residues. Germline V gene data show CDR1 as LNHNV and CDR2 as YYDKDF (reference sequence). Trimming took 8 bases from V and 5 from J, leaving 12 bases between them. The CDR3, as DNA: TGTGCCACCGCTCAGAGGTCGGAGACCCAGTACTTC. It codes for CATAQRSETQYF.

This chain uses TRBV15 with TRBJ1-5, with 7 bases lining up with TRBD1. Trimming removed 8 bases from V and 7 bases from J; junction bases left unmatched: 11. CDR3 size: 14 residues. CDR1 and CDR2 (germline): LNHNV, YYDKDF (reference sequence). The DNA for the CDR3 is TGTGCCACCGGGTCTGACAGGGCCAAGCAGCCCCAGCATTTT. Encoded protein: CATGSDRAKQPQHF. The full variable domain, in which reference TRBV15 and TRBJ1-5 provide the parts outside the CDR3, is DAMVIQNPRYQVTQFGKPVTLSCSQTLNHNVMYWYQQKSSQAPKLLFHYYDKDFNNEADTPDNFQSRRPNTSFCFLDIRSPGLGDTAMYLCATGSDRAKQPQHFGDGTRLSIL.

The V call is TRBV9, the J call TRBJ2-3, with a tentative D call TRBD2 (5 bases). Germline V CDR1 and CDR2: SGDLS, YYNGEE. The CDR3 contains 15 residues. V lost 3 bases, J lost 2 bases, and 13 bases lay in between. The CDR3 sequence is CASSAGLTDTDTQYF. CDR3 sequence (DNA): TGTGCCAGCAGCGCAGGACTGACGGACACAGATACGCAGTATTTT.

Notes on this clone: At the DNA level, this CDR3 is encoded by other sequences in the same sample as well. V is TRBV9 and J is TRBJ1-1; a possible D gene is TRBD1 (5 bases). The CDR3 is 14 amino acids. Germline V gene lookup returns CDR1 SGDLS and CDR2 YYNGEE. The V end was cut by 4 bases, the J end by 2 bases, with 12 bases between. The CDR3 DNA sequence: TGTGCCAGCAGCCCAGCCGGGGGAAACACTGAAGCTTTCTTT. It encodes CASSPAGGNTEAFF.

The chain uses TRBV2 and TRBJ2-5, with TRBD2 matching 9 bases. The length of the CDR3 is 15 residues. J lost 1 base, V lost 4 bases, and 4 bases had no gene match. Per germline, CDR1 SNHLY and CDR2 FYNNEI. The DNA for the CDR3 is TGTGCCAGCAGTGGAACAGCGGGGGGCCAAGAGACCCAGTACTTC. It encodes CASSGTAGGQETQYF.

The genes are TRBV18 and TRBJ2-1, with no clear D. Trimming took off 4 bases at V and 9 bases at J, with 10 bases between the two ends. Per the germline V gene, CDR1 is KGHSH and CDR2 is LQKENI. The CDR3 runs 12 residues. CDR3 nucleotide sequence: TGTGCCAGCTCACTAGGAGACGGTGAGCAGTTCTTC. This sequence encodes CASSLGDGEQFF.

The rearrangement uses TRBV11-3 and TRBJ1-6; 7 bases fit TRBD1. Germline V gene lookup returns CDR1 SGHNT and CDR2 YENEEA. The CDR3 totals 16 residues. After removal of 5 bases from V and 4 bases from J, the junction contained 8 bases not matched to a gene. CDR3 DNA sequence: TGTGCCAGCAGCAAGGAAGGGGGCGGGTATAATTCACCCCTCCACTTT. Translated: CASSKEGGGYNSPLHF. Together with reference TRBV11-3 and TRBJ1-6, the CDR3 gives the full variable domain: EAGVVQSPRYKIIEKKQPVAFWCNPISGHNTLYWYLQNLGQGPELLIRYENEEAVDDSQLPKDRFSAERLKGVDSTLKIQPAELGDSAVYLCASSKEGGGYNSPLHFGNGTRLTVT.

The rearrangement links TRBV5-1 to TRBJ2-2; D possibly corresponds to TRBD1 (6 bases). Trimming shortened V by 7 bases and J by 5 bases, and 21 bases separated the two germline ends. Germline V gene lookup returns CDR1 SGHRS and CDR2 YFSETQ. The CDR3 is 16 amino acids. CDR3 region: CASGSGALTNTGELFF. The CDR3 DNA follows: TGCGCCAGCGGATCAGGGGCTCTCACTAATACCGGGGAGCTGTTTTTT.